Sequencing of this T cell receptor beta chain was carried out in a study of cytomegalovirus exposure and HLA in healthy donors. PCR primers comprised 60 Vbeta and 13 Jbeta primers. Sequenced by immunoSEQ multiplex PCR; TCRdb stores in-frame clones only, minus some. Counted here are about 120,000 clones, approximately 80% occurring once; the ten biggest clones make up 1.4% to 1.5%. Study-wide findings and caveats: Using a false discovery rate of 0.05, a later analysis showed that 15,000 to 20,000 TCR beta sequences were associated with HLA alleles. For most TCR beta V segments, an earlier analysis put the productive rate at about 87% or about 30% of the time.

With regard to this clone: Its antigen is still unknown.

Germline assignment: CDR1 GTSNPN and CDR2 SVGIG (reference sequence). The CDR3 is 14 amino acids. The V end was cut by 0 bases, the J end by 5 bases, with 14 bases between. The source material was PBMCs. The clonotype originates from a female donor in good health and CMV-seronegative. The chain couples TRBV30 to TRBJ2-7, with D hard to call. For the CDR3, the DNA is TGTGCCTGGAGTGTAGGTGGAGCTTCCCACGAGCAGTACTTC. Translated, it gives CAWSVGGASHEQYF.